The 20 T cell receptor beta chains reported below all come from one sample, sequenced in a study of cytomegalovirus exposure and HLA in healthy donors. PCR amplification relied on 60 Vbeta primers (plus 13 Jbeta primers). Using immunoSEQ multiplex PCR, the repertoire was profiled, and TCRdb retains in-frame clones only, with some absent. The table records about 140,000 clones, approximately 78% of them present only once. The sequencing input was PBMCs. All receptors derive from a woman between 50 and 59 years old in good health and CMV-seropositive.

V is TRBV28 and J is TRBJ1-4, with TRBD1 as a possible D gene (6 bases). This CDR3 is built from 16 residues. Trimming took 7 bases from V and 5 from J, leaving 20 bases between them. Germline assignment: CDR1 MDHEN and CDR2 SYDVKM. This CDR3 is CASTTLQGNWNEKLFF. DNA for the CDR3: TGTGCCAGCACAACGTTACAGGGAAATTGGAATGAAAAACTGTTTTTT.

The chain links TRBV6-5 to TRBJ1-1; 7 positions match TRBD1. Trimming cost V 6 bases and J 3 bases; bases outside gene matches: 7. This CDR3 has 14 amino acids. Germline V gene sequence: CDR1 MNHEY, CDR2 SVGAGI. The CDR3 region is CASSYTGADTEAFF. Written as DNA, the CDR3 is TGTGCCAGCAGCTACACAGGGGCGGACACTGAAGCTTTCTTT.

This clone was picked up a small number of times. The rearrangement links TRBV5-8 to TRBJ2-2, with 10 nucleotides matching TRBD1. The J segment lost 6 bases and the V segment lost 3 bases, leaving 8 bases of the junction unmatched. The CDR3 is made up of 16 amino acids. CDR1 and CDR2 from the germline V gene are SGHTS and YDEGEE. CDR3 loop: CASSWTGGGFSGELFF. The CDR3 nucleotides read TGTGCCAGCAGCTGGACAGGGGGTGGTTTTTCCGGGGAGCTGTTTTTT.

This clone was counted a few times. The V gene is TRBV5-4, the J gene TRBJ2-7; D perhaps matches TRBD2 (5 bases). V lost 0 bases, J lost 0 bases, and 10 bases lay in between. The CDR3 sequence is 15 residues long. Germline assignment: CDR1 SGHNT and CDR2 YYREEE (reference sequence). The CDR3 DNA is TGTGCCAGCAGCTTGGACGGGGAGAGCTCCTACGAGCAGTACTTC. Protein: CASSLDGESSYEQYF.

The chain has TRBV19 and TRBJ2-7; D possibly corresponds to TRBD1 (6 bases). V lost 6 bases to trimming and J lost 2 bases, with 11 bases between them. Germline CDR1 and CDR2: LNHDA and SQIVND (reference sequence). This CDR3 is 13 amino acids long. The CDR3 loop is CASSRTETYEQYF. The CDR3 DNA reads as TGTGCCAGTAGCAGGACAGAGACCTACGAGCAGTACTTC.

This clone has only a few counts. The chain joins TRBV2 to TRBJ1-1, with D possibly matching TRBD1 (6 bases). Germline loops: CDR1 SNHLY, CDR2 FYNNEI. Trimming shortened V by 1 base and J by 10 bases, and 10 bases separated the two germline ends. The CDR3 has 12 residues. CDR3 sequence: CASSEDQGTAFF. For the CDR3, the DNA is TGTGCCAGCAGTGAAGATCAGGGGACAGCTTTCTTT. Combining the CDR3 with reference TRBV2 and TRBJ1-1 gives the whole variable domain EPEVTQTPSHQVTQMGQEVILRCVPISNHLYFYWYRQILGQKVEFLVSFYNNEISEKSEIFDDQFSVERPDGSNFTLKIRSTKLEDSAMYFCASSEDQGTAFFGQGTRLTVV.

The rearrangement links TRBV6-5 to TRBJ1-2, with TRBD1 matching over 7 bases. Trimming cost V 8 bases and J 7 bases; bases outside gene matches: 13. The CDR3 contains 14 residues. The germline CDR1 and CDR2 sequences are MNHEY and SVGAGI. DNA for the CDR3: TGTGCCAGCCTTTACAGGGGAGGCGCTGGTGGCTACACCTTC. Translated: CASLYRGGAGGYTF.

This clone was seen a few times. This sequence joins TRBV18 and TRBJ1-2; 7 bases line up with TRBD1. After removal of 3 bases from V and 3 bases from J, the junction contained 4 bases not matched to a gene. Germline CDR1 is KGHSH and CDR2 is LQKENI. The CDR3 contains 14 residues. This CDR3 is CASSPNQGDYGYTF. As DNA, the CDR3 is TGTGCCAGCTCACCCAATCAGGGGGACTATGGCTACACCTTC.

The V and J genes are TRBV5-1 and TRBJ1-2; maybe TRBD1 (6 bases). This CDR3 is built from 13 residues. V lost 0 bases and J lost 9, with 12 bases in between. Germline lookup yields CDR1 SGHRS and CDR2 YFSETQ. The CDR3 DNA follows: TGCGCCAGCAGCTTGGAACAGGGAGGGAGCTACACCTTC. Translation: CASSLEQGGSYTF.

This chain links TRBV19 with TRBJ2-7, with 8 bases identical to TRBD2. The V segment lost 2 bases and the J segment 3 bases; nucleotides outside the gene matches: 6. The CDR3 consists of 15 residues. The germline CDR1 and CDR2 sequences are LNHDA and SQIVND (reference sequence). The CDR3 nucleotides are TGTGCCAGTAGTATACGGAGCGGGGGCCTCTACGAGCAGTACTTC. Its translation: CASSIRSGGLYEQYF.

The chain couples TRBV30 to TRBJ1-3; no definite D call. CDR1 GTSNPN and CDR2 SVGIG come from the germline V gene (reference sequence). Trimming removed 5 bases at V and 3 bases at J, with 14 bases between. CDR3 length: 14 amino acids. The CDR3 sequence: CAWQGSVRGNTIYF. The CDR3 coding sequence is TGTGCCTGGCAAGGCAGCGTCCGTGGAAACACCATATATTTT. The full variable domain, its missing parts supplied by reference TRBV30 and TRBJ1-3, is SQTIHQWPATLVQPVGSPLSLECTVEGTSNPNLYWYRQAAGRGLQLLFYSVGIGQISSEVPQNLSASRPQDRQFILSSKKLLLSDSGFYLCAWQGSVRGNTIYFGEGSWLTVV.

CDR3 sequence reads: CASSAIGGGLHGYTF. In DNA form, the CDR3 reads TGTGCCAGCAGTGCTATTGGGGGAGGCCTCCATGGCTACACCTTC. The V call is TRBV6-1, the J call TRBJ1-2; perhaps TRBD1 as D (5 bases). Germline V gene data show CDR1 as MNHNS and CDR2 as SASEGT. This CDR3 contains 15 residues. V was shortened by 4 bases and J by 6 bases, with 18 bases between the two germline ends.

The chain has TRBV4-1 and TRBJ1-1; 7 bases are a match to TRBD1. The CDR3 runs 16 residues. In germline, CDR1 is MGHRA, CDR2 YSYEKL. Trimming at V came to 5 bases and at J to 1 base, leaving 10 bases not matched to a gene. CDR3 sequence: CASSGTKGDRNTEAFF. CDR3 nucleotide sequence: TGCGCCAGCAGCGGCACTAAGGGGGACAGGAACACTGAAGCTTTCTTT.

CDR3 sequence reads: CASSIGGEHYEQYF. The CDR3 coding sequence is TGTGCCAGCAGCATCGGGGGGGAACACTACGAGCAGTACTTC. The V gene is TRBV2, the J gene TRBJ2-7, with TRBD2 matching over 8 bases. The length of the CDR3 is 14 residues. Germline lookup yields CDR1 SNHLY and CDR2 FYNNEI. J lost 3 bases, V lost 6 bases, and 7 bases had no gene match.

The rearrangement joins TRBV4-1 to TRBJ1-5, with 7 bases matching TRBD1. The CDR3 has 16 amino acids. J was trimmed by 0 bases and V by 0 bases; bases with no gene match: 2. Per germline, CDR1 MGHRA and CDR2 YSYEKL. The CDR3 region is CASSQETGYSNQPQHF. CDR3 coding DNA: TGCGCCAGCAGCCAAGAGACAGGGTATAGCAATCAGCCCCAGCATTTT.

This clone was seen only a few times. The J gene is TRBJ2-2, the V gene TRBV6-5, with a possible D match to TRBD1 (6 bases). V was trimmed by 5 bases and J by 7 bases, leaving 11 bases between them. The V gene's germline CDR1 is MNHEY and CDR2 SVGAGI. The CDR3 consists of 13 residues. The DNA of the CDR3 is TGTGCCAGCAGTCCAGAGGGGGACGGGGAGCTGTTTTTT. This sequence encodes CASSPEGDGELFF.

The rearrangement uses TRBV19 and TRBJ1-5; D gene ambiguous. Germline loops: CDR1 LNHDA, CDR2 SQIVND (reference sequence). This CDR3 has 15 residues. V lost 7 bases, J lost 0 bases, and 13 bases lay in between. CDR3 nucleotide sequence: TGTGCCAGTACCACCCAGATCCTTAGCAATCAGCCCCAGCATTTT. It yields the protein CASTTQILSNQPQHF.

The chain uses TRBV11-3 and TRBJ2-3; D possibly corresponds to TRBD2 (5 bases). V was cut by 5 bases and J by 2 bases, with 23 bases left in between. The CDR3 sequence is 18 residues long. Germline V gives CDR1 SGHNT, CDR2 YENEEA. The CDR3 region is CASSRGGGSSRTTDTQYF. CDR3 nucleotide sequence: TGTGCCAGCAGCCGCGGCGGTGGGAGCTCGAGAACCACAGATACGCAGTATTTT.

The CDR3 DNA is TGTGCCAGTACCGCGGGGGGCATCAATTCACCCCTCCACTTT. The encoded protein is CASTAGGINSPLHF. This chain uses TRBV30 with TRBJ1-6; a possible D gene is TRBD1 (6 bases). CDR1 GTSNPN and CDR2 SVGIG come from the germline V gene (reference sequence). V lost 8 bases, J lost 7 bases, and 18 bases lay in between. The CDR3 loop spans 14 amino acids.

V and J are TRBV5-4 and TRBJ2-3; possible D gene TRBD2, 6 bases. V lost 3 bases, J lost 7 bases, and 18 bases lay in between. CDR3 length: 15 residues. Germline-derived CDR1 and CDR2 are SGHNT and YYREEE (reference sequence). The CDR3 sequence is CASSSLPGAGNTQYF. As DNA, the CDR3 is TGTGCCAGCAGCTCGCTCCCCGGGGCGGGAAATACGCAGTATTTT.